This entry describes one TCR beta chain. The data stem from a study of regulatory T cells in long-lasting Graves disease. The time point: newly diagnosed GD, antithyroid drugs for less than 3 months. Following extraction of RNA from PBMCs, that RNA was used to make the TCR library. Arm-PCR of CDR3 regions and iRepertoire HTBI primers were the basis on which TCR beta libraries were built. One entry per CDR3 protein results from TCRdb running MiXCR on the multiplex PCR reads. Of about 530,000 distinct CDR3 sequences in the sample, about 16% were seen once. CDR3 length: 21 residues. Germline V lookup: CDR1 LGHNA, CDR2 YNFKEQ. With V trimmed by 1 base and J by 3 bases, 18 bases remained unmatched. The sample also formed part of further work on T cells in Graves' hyperthyroidism and ophthalmopathy. From that second work: Calling Graves' hyperthyroidism stable meant ophthalmopathy did not progress within 18 months. Every diagnosis used clinical symptoms, serum thyroxine and TRAb, thyroid ultrasound and orbital computed tomography. The study used the HTBI primer set for a first-round RT-PCR of the TCR CDR3.

Here the sequenced sample was peripheral blood mononuclear cells (PBMCs), taken at new diagnosis, from a patient treated with antithyroid drugs. The receptor was isolated from a woman aged 35-65 years with Graves disease. The V and J genes are TRBV4-2 and TRBJ2-3, with 11 bases identical to TRBD2. The CDR3 DNA follows: TGTGCCAGCAGCCAAGTCCTCCCTCGTCTAGCGGGGGGCCTGAATACAGATACGCAGTATTTT. Its protein is CASSQVLPRLAGGLNTDTQYF.